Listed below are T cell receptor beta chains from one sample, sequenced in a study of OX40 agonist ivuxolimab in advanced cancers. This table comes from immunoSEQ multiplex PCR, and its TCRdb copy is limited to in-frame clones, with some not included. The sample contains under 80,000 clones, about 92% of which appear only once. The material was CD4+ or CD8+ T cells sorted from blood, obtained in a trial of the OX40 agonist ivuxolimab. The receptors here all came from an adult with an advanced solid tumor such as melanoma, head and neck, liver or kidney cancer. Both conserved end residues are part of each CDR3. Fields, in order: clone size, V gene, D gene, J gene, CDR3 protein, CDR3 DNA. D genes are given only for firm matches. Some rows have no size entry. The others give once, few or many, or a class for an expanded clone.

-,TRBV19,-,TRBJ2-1,CASSISASSYNEQFF,TGTGCCAGTAGTATTTCGGCGAGCTCCTACAATGAGCAGTTCTTC
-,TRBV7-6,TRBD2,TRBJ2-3,CASSPGTSGEFTDTQYF,TGTGCCAGCAGCCCCGGGACTAGCGGGGAGTTCACAGATACGCAGTATTTT
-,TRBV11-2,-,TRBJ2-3,CASSLVGTPHGQYF,TGTGCCAGCAGCTTAGTCGGGACACCTCACGGGCAGTATTTT
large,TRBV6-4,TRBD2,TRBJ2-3,CASSRLAGGTDTQYF,TGTGCCAGCAGTCGACTAGCGGGGGGCACAGATACGCAGTATTTT
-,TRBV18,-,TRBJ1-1,CASSPETGRLGEAFF,TGTGCCAGCTCACCCGAGACAGGACGTCTCGGGGAAGCTTTCTTT
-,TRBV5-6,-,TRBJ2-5,CASSLVEGETQYF,TGTGCCAGCAGCTTGGTCGAGGGAGAGACCCAGTACTTC
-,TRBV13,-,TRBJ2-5,CASSLAGTGLETQYF,TGTGCCAGCAGCTTAGCTGGGACCGGTCTTGAGACCCAGTACTTC
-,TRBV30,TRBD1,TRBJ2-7,CAWSTTGGYEQYF,TGTGCCTGGAGTACGACAGGGGGCTACGAGCAGTACTTC
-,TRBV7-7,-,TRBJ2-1,CASSLGPTNNEQFF,TGTGCTAGCAGCTTAGGGCCTACCAACAATGAGCAGTTCTTC
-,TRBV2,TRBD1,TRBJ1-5,CASSNRGSNQPQHF,TGTGCCAGCAGTAACAGGGGGTCCAATCAGCCCCAGCATTTT
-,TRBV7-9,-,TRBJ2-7,CASSTSRDGGYEQYF,TGTGCCAGCAGCACCAGCCGGGACGGTGGCTACGAGCAGTACTTC
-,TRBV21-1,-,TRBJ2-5,CASSPWPGGRRRETQYF,TGTGCCAGCAGCCCTTGGCCTGGGGGGAGGAGACGAGAGACCCAGTACTTC
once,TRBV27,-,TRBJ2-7,CASGNRDYEQYF,TGTGCCAGCGGAAACAGGGACTACGAGCAGTACTTC
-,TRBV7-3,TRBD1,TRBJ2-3,CASSSSGGSTDTQYF,TGTGCCAGCAGCTCGTCAGGGGGAAGCACAGATACGCAGTATTTT
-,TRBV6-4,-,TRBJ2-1,CASSDRGGPYNEQFF,TGTGCCAGCAGTGACAGGGGGGGCCCCTACAATGAGCAGTTCTTC
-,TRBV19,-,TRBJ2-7,CASSIGTGTYEQYF,TGTGCCAGTAGTATCGGTACAGGCACCTACGAGCAGTACTTC
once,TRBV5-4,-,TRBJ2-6,CASSPGRVGANVLTF,TGTGCCAGCAGCCCAGGACGGGTCGGGGCCAACGTCCTGACTTTC
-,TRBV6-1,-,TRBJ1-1,CASILQVPTEAFF,TGTGCCAGCATTTTGCAGGTGCCCACTGAAGCTTTCTTT
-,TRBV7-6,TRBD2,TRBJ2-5,CASSSTSGGAGETQYF,TGTGCCAGCAGCTCGACTAGCGGGGGGGCGGGAGAGACCCAGTACTTC
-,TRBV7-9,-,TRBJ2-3,CASRSRVTDTQYF,TGTGCCAGCAGGTCAAGGGTCACAGATACGCAGTATTTT
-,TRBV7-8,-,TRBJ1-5,CASRATTGWGTQPQHF,TGTGCCAGCAGGGCTACTACAGGGTGGGGCACTCAGCCCCAGCATTTT
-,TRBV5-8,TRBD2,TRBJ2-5,CASSLGTSGEETQYF,TGTGCCAGCAGCTTGGGGACTAGCGGAGAAGAGACCCAGTACTTC
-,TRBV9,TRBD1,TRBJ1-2,CASSTGGSDGYTF,TGTGCCAGCTCCACAGGGGGCTCGGATGGCTACACCTTC
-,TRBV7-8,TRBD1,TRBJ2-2,CASSLPRGQGAANTGELFF,TGTGCCAGCAGCTTACCCCGTGGACAGGGGGCTGCGAACACCGGGGAGCTGTTTTTT
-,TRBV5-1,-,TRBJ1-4,CASSLGGSNEKLFF,TGCGCCAGCAGCTTAGGGGGATCCAATGAAAAACTGTTTTTT
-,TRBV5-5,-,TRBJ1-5,CASSLGGPPYNQPQHF,TGTGCCAGCAGCTTGGGGGGGCCTCCCTACAATCAGCCCCAGCATTTT
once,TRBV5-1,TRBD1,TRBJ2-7,CASSLVTGVSYEQYF,TGCGCCAGCAGCTTGGTGACAGGGGTATCCTACGAGCAGTACTTC
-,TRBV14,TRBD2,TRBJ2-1,CASSAAGGPRNEQFF,TGTGCCAGCAGCGCCGCGGGGGGGCCTCGAAATGAGCAGTTCTTC
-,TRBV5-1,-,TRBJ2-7,CASSSTGSWYEQYF,TGCGCCAGCAGCTCTACAGGATCCTGGTACGAGCAGTACTTC
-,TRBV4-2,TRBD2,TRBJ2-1,CASSQPGLAGALQGEQFF,TGTGCCAGCAGCCAACCGGGACTAGCGGGGGCCTTACAGGGGGAGCAGTTCTTC
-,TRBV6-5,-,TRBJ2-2,CASSYVGENTGELFF,TGTGCCAGCAGTTACGTGGGGGAGAACACCGGGGAGCTGTTTTTT
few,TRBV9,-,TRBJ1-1,CASSVVDTEAFF,TGTGCCAGCAGCGTAGTTGACACTGAAGCTTTCTTT
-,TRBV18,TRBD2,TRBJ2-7,CASSPSWNLAGDPTYEQYF,TGTGCCAGCTCACCATCCTGGAATCTAGCGGGGGATCCAACCTACGAGCAGTACTTC
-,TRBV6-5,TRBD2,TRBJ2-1,CASRGTSEDEQFF,TGTGCCAGCAGAGGGACTAGCGAGGATGAGCAGTTCTTC
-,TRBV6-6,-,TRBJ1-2,CASSYSRSGGADYTF,TGTGCCAGCAGTTACTCGCGTTCTGGGGGCGCCGACTACACCTTC
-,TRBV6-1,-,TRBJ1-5,CASSVGTEEYQPQHF,TGTGCCAGCAGCGTCGGGACTGAAGAATATCAGCCCCAGCATTTT
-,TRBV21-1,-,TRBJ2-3,CASSPRRTDSTDTQYF,TGTGCCAGCAGCCCTCGTCGGACTGATAGCACAGATACGCAGTATTTT
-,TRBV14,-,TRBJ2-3,CASSQLHTDTQYF,TGTGCCAGCAGCCAATTGCACACAGATACGCAGTATTTT